The rows below give T cell receptor beta chains drawn from one sample of a study of blood T cell repertoires in COVID-19. Repertoires were generated with immunoSEQ multiplex PCR, while TCRdb's copy carries only in-frame clones and drops some. The data hold 230,000 or so clones, with roughly 82% observed a single time. Sequenced sample: peripheral blood. Every receptor here comes from a man aged 40-49 years who had recovered from COVID-19. Both conserved end residues are part of each CDR3. Fields, in order: D gene, J gene, V gene, clone size, CDR3 protein, CDR3 DNA. A D gene is named only where the DNA matches it firmly. Some rows mark clone size as missing; the rest say once, few, many or name a class of expanded clone.

D gene: TRBD1
J gene: TRBJ1-1
V gene: TRBV4-3
clone size: NA
CDR3 protein: CASSLGRQGVTEAFF
CDR3 DNA: TGCGCCAGCAGCCTGGGACGCCAGGGGGTAACCGAAGCTTTCTTT

D gene: NA
J gene: TRBJ2-4
V gene: TRBV5-4
clone size: NA
CDR3 protein: CASSLEGVPPKNIQYF
CDR3 DNA: TGTGCCAGCAGCTTGGAGGGGGTGCCCCCAAAAAACATTCAGTACTTC

D gene: NA
J gene: TRBJ1-1
V gene: TRBV6-5
clone size: NA
CDR3 protein: CASSYSIGANTEAFF
CDR3 DNA: TGTGCCAGCAGTTACTCGATAGGGGCGAACACTGAAGCTTTCTTT

D gene: TRBD1
J gene: TRBJ1-2
V gene: TRBV12-3/TRBV12-4
clone size: NA
CDR3 protein: CASSGTTGGIYTF
CDR3 DNA: TGTGCCAGCAGTGGAACCACAGGGGGTATTTATACCTTC

D gene: TRBD1
J gene: TRBJ1-3
V gene: TRBV7-9
clone size: NA
CDR3 protein: CASSLRQGVGNTIYF
CDR3 DNA: TGTGCCAGCAGCCTCAGACAGGGGGTCGGAAACACCATATATTTT

D gene: NA
J gene: TRBJ1-2
V gene: TRBV4-3
clone size: NA
CDR3 protein: CASSRLGGAYGYTF
CDR3 DNA: TGCGCCAGCAGCCGCCTCGGGGGGGCCTATGGCTACACCTTC

D gene: NA
J gene: TRBJ2-2
V gene: TRBV12-3/TRBV12-4
clone size: NA
CDR3 protein: CASSFLGAGELFF
CDR3 DNA: TGTGCCAGCAGTTTCCTAGGTGCCGGGGAGCTGTTTTTT

D gene: NA
J gene: TRBJ1-2
V gene: TRBV3-1/TRBV3-2
clone size: NA
CDR3 protein: CASHDGGEVSGYTF
CDR3 DNA: TGTGCCAGCCACGATGGGGGCGAGGTGTCTGGCTACACCTTC

D gene: TRBD2
J gene: TRBJ2-7
V gene: TRBV2
clone size: once
CDR3 protein: CASSELAGRPYEQYF
CDR3 DNA: TGTGCCAGCAGTGAGCTAGCGGGGAGACCCTACGAGCAGTACTTC

D gene: TRBD2
J gene: TRBJ2-3
V gene: TRBV27
clone size: NA
CDR3 protein: CASSSLLAGGTDTQYF
CDR3 DNA: TGTGCCAGCAGTTCCCTCCTAGCGGGCGGCACAGATACGCAGTATTTT

D gene: TRBD1
J gene: TRBJ1-4
V gene: TRBV2
clone size: NA
CDR3 protein: CASSDVGQGAIIEKLFF
CDR3 DNA: TGTGCCAGCAGTGATGTCGGACAGGGGGCGATTATTGAAAAACTGTTTTTT

D gene: TRBD1
J gene: TRBJ1-3
V gene: TRBV2
clone size: NA
CDR3 protein: CASRISTGRVSGNTIYF
CDR3 DNA: TGTGCCAGCAGGATTTCGACAGGGCGGGTTTCTGGAAACACCATATATTTT

D gene: NA
J gene: TRBJ2-1
V gene: TRBV27
clone size: NA
CDR3 protein: CASSLSGEIGQFF
CDR3 DNA: TGTGCCAGCAGTCTATCCGGGGAGATAGGGCAGTTCTTC

D gene: NA
J gene: TRBJ2-3
V gene: TRBV5-1
clone size: NA
CDR3 protein: CASSFTPSQVTQYF
CDR3 DNA: TGCGCCAGCAGCTTCACCCCCTCACAGGTGACGCAGTATTTT

D gene: TRBD1
J gene: TRBJ2-1
V gene: TRBV7-2
clone size: NA
CDR3 protein: CASSLATGTNEQFF
CDR3 DNA: TGTGCCAGCAGCTTAGCGACAGGGACCAATGAGCAGTTCTTC

D gene: TRBD2
J gene: TRBJ2-3
V gene: TRBV7-6
clone size: once
CDR3 protein: CASSALAGGTDTQYF
CDR3 DNA: TGTGCCAGCAGCGCCCTAGCGGGAGGCACAGATACGCAGTATTTT

D gene: NA
J gene: TRBJ2-3
V gene: TRBV5-1
clone size: NA
CDR3 protein: CASSLGESDTQYF
CDR3 DNA: TGCGCCAGCAGCTTGGGGGAGTCAGATACGCAGTATTTT

D gene: NA
J gene: TRBJ2-5
V gene: TRBV30
clone size: NA
CDR3 protein: CAWSVLSDGETQYF
CDR3 DNA: TGTGCCTGGAGTGTACTGAGCGACGGAGAGACCCAGTACTTC

D gene: TRBD2
J gene: TRBJ2-7
V gene: TRBV11-3
clone size: NA
CDR3 protein: CASSYGTGLAGEAYEQYF
CDR3 DNA: TGTGCCAGCAGCTACGGAACGGGACTAGCGGGCGAAGCCTACGAGCAGTACTTC

D gene: NA
J gene: TRBJ1-5
V gene: TRBV15
clone size: NA
CDR3 protein: CATSKGQSSNQPQHF
CDR3 DNA: TGTGCCACCAGCAAGGGGCAGTCTAGCAATCAGCCCCAGCATTTT

D gene: NA
J gene: TRBJ2-5
V gene: TRBV5-1
clone size: NA
CDR3 protein: CASRFRTPATPLYQETQYF
CDR3 DNA: TGCGCCAGCAGATTCCGGACACCTGCCACGCCTTTGTACCAAGAGACCCAGTACTTC

D gene: TRBD2
J gene: TRBJ2-5
V gene: TRBV7-9
clone size: few
CDR3 protein: CASSSTSGGLGRETQYF
CDR3 DNA: TGTGCCAGCAGCTCGACTAGCGGGGGGCTGGGGCGGGAGACCCAGTACTTC